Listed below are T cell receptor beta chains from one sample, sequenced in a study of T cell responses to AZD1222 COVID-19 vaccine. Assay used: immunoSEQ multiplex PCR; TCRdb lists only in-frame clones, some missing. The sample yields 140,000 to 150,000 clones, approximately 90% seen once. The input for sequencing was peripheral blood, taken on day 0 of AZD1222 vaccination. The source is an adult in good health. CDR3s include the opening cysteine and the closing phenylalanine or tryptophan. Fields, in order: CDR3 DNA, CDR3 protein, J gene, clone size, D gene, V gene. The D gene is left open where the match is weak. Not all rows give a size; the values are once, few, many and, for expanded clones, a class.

CDR3nt: TGTGCCAGCAGTTTAGTACAGTTCTATGGCTACACCTTC
CDR3aa: CASSLVQFYGYTF
j_gene: TRBJ1-2
abundance: -
d_gene: -
v_gene: TRBV28

CDR3nt: TGTGCCAGCAGTGACAGCTTGGGAGCGCATCAGCCCCAGCATTTT
CDR3aa: CASSDSLGAHQPQHF
j_gene: TRBJ1-5
abundance: -
d_gene: -
v_gene: TRBV25-1

CDR3nt: TGCAGCGTTGAACCGGAAAACAGGGCAGATACGCAGTATTTT
CDR3aa: CSVEPENRADTQYF
j_gene: TRBJ2-3
abundance: -
d_gene: -
v_gene: TRBV29-1

CDR3nt: TGCGCCAGCAGCTTACGAGGGGTGGGAACTGAAGCTTTCTTT
CDR3aa: CASSLRGVGTEAFF
j_gene: TRBJ1-1
abundance: -
d_gene: -
v_gene: TRBV4-1

CDR3nt: TGCGCCAGCAGTGCCCGTACCCCAACAGGCATGAACACTGAAGCTTTCTTT
CDR3aa: CASSARTPTGMNTEAFF
j_gene: TRBJ1-1
abundance: few
d_gene: -
v_gene: TRBV10-1

CDR3nt: TGTGCCAGCAGCCAAAGGGTTCCCGGTGGGACCCAGTACTTC
CDR3aa: CASSQRVPGGTQYF
j_gene: TRBJ2-5
abundance: -
d_gene: -
v_gene: TRBV3-1/TRBV3-2

CDR3nt: TGCGCCAGCAGCCCGGACAGAAATGAAAAACTGTTTTTT
CDR3aa: CASSPDRNEKLFF
j_gene: TRBJ1-4
abundance: -
d_gene: -
v_gene: TRBV5-1

CDR3nt: TGCGCCAGCAGCCCCGGCGAGAGCTACGAGCAGTACTTC
CDR3aa: CASSPGESYEQYF
j_gene: TRBJ2-7
abundance: -
d_gene: -
v_gene: TRBV4-3

CDR3nt: TGTGCCAGTGAGGGACAGGGGCCTACCGGGGAGCTGTTTTTT
CDR3aa: CASEGQGPTGELFF
j_gene: TRBJ2-2
abundance: -
d_gene: TRBD1
v_gene: TRBV19

CDR3nt: TGTGCCAGCAGTGTCCGACAGGGTTATAATTCACCCCTCCACTTT
CDR3aa: CASSVRQGYNSPLHF
j_gene: TRBJ1-6
abundance: -
d_gene: TRBD1
v_gene: TRBV27

CDR3nt: TGTGCCAGTTCGGACAGGGGCAGCTATGGCTACACCTTC
CDR3aa: CASSDRGSYGYTF
j_gene: TRBJ1-2
abundance: once
d_gene: TRBD1
v_gene: TRBV25-1

CDR3nt: TGTGCCTGGAGTGTACGACAGGGAGAGACCCAGTACTTC
CDR3aa: CAWSVRQGETQYF
j_gene: TRBJ2-5
abundance: -
d_gene: TRBD1
v_gene: TRBV30

CDR3nt: TGTGCCAGTCGGCGCGACAGGGGGTTAGGCGAGCAGTACTTC
CDR3aa: CASRRDRGLGEQYF
j_gene: TRBJ2-7
abundance: once
d_gene: TRBD1
v_gene: TRBV6-5

CDR3nt: TGTGCCAGCTCGTTCACAGGGAAAGAGACCCAGTACTTC
CDR3aa: CASSFTGKETQYF
j_gene: TRBJ2-5
abundance: -
d_gene: -
v_gene: TRBV18

CDR3nt: TGTGCCACCAGCCCAAGGCGGGGGGAGACCCAGTACTTC
CDR3aa: CATSPRRGETQYF
j_gene: TRBJ2-5
abundance: -
d_gene: TRBD2
v_gene: TRBV15

CDR3nt: TGCGCCAGCAGCTCCGGAGGGGGCGCAGGGTTTGGCTACACCTTC
CDR3aa: CASSSGGGAGFGYTF
j_gene: TRBJ1-2
abundance: -
d_gene: TRBD1
v_gene: TRBV5-1

CDR3nt: TGTGCCAGCAGTTCCGGGACAGGGAACACTGAAGCTTTCTTT
CDR3aa: CASSSGTGNTEAFF
j_gene: TRBJ1-1
abundance: -
d_gene: TRBD1
v_gene: TRBV28

CDR3nt: TGCAGCGTCCCACCCCAGCGAGCCCCCTACGAGCAGTACTTC
CDR3aa: CSVPPQRAPYEQYF
j_gene: TRBJ2-7
abundance: -
d_gene: -
v_gene: TRBV29-1

CDR3nt: TGTGCCAGCCCCGTATTCGGGGGTAGCAATCAGCCCCAGCATTTT
CDR3aa: CASPVFGGSNQPQHF
j_gene: TRBJ1-5
abundance: -
d_gene: -
v_gene: TRBV18

CDR3nt: TGCGCCAGCAGCGAACAGGGGGCCTACGAGCAGTACTTC
CDR3aa: CASSEQGAYEQYF
j_gene: TRBJ2-7
abundance: -
d_gene: TRBD1
v_gene: TRBV5-1